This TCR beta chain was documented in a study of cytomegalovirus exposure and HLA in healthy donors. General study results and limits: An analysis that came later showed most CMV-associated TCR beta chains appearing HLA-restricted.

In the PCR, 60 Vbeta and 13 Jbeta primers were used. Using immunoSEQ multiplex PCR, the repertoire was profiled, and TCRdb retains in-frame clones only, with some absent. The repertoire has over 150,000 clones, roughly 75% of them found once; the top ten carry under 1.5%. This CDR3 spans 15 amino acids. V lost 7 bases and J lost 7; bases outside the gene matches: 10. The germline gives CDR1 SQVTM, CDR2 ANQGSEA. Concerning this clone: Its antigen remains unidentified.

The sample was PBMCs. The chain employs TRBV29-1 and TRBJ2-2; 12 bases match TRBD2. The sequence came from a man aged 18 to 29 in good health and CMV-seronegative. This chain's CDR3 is CSASLAGGPGGELFF. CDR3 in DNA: TGCAGCGCTTCCCTAGCGGGAGGGCCGGGCGGGGAGCTGTTTTTT.